In this sample, the clone carrying this T cell receptor (beta chain) turned up many times. The data were obtained in a study of chronic HIV infection and antiretroviral therapy. TCRdb independently ran MiXCR on the 5' RACE reads; one entry per CDR3 protein. This table has about 38,000 distinct CDR3 sequences, 8% to 10% appearing once. Per the germline V gene, CDR1 is MDHEN and CDR2 is SYDVKM. The CDR3 consists of 14 residues. V was shortened by 7 bases and J by 1 base, with 14 bases between the two germline ends. This receptor was obtained from an adult who had HIV and had not received antiretroviral therapy, or was an uninfected healthy control (not recorded which). The chain joins TRBV28 to TRBJ2-7; weak D call: TRBD2 (6 bases). The sequencing sample was made of peripheral blood. The DNA for the CDR3 is TGTGCCAGCAACCCACTAGCATCGTCCTACGAGCAGTACTTC. Its translation: CASNPLASSYEQYF.